This passage covers 3 T cell receptor beta chains from one sample sequenced in a study of cytomegalovirus exposure and HLA in healthy donors. Researchers ran the PCR with 60 Vbeta and 13 Jbeta primers. Generated by immunoSEQ multiplex PCR, the TCRdb table keeps only in-frame clones and is missing some. The sample data list tens of thousands of clones. Input material: PBMCs. The receptors shown here come from a male donor in good health and CMV-seronegative.

Details on this clone: The junction departs from the called germline gene at one end, perhaps through a read error. This rearrangement joins TRBV7-7 to TRBJ2-5, with 8 bases aligning to TRBD2. The V gene's germline CDR1 is SSHAT and CDR2 FNYEAQ (reference sequence). CDR3 length equals 15 residues. The CDR3 loop reads CASSSTSGHQETQYF. CDR3 nucleotide sequence: TGTGCTAGCAGTTCCACTAGCGGACACCAAGAGACCCAGTACTTC.

The V call is TRBV7-9, the J call TRBJ2-1; 9 nucleotides line up with TRBD2. CDR3 size: 16 residues. The germline CDR1 and CDR2 sequences are SEHNR and FQNEAQ (reference sequence). V dropped 5 bases and J dropped 6; count of bases not matched to a gene: 11. The CDR3, as DNA: TGTGCCAGCAGCGCCCGTAGCGGGAGAGTTGGCAATGAGCAGTTCTTC. Amino acid sequence: CASSARSGRVGNEQFF. Filled out from reference TRBV7-9 and TRBJ2-1, the complete variable domain reads DTGVSQNPRHKITKRGQNVTFRCDPISEHNRLYWYRQTLGQGPEFLTYFQNEAQLEKSRLLSDRFSAERPKGSFSTLEIQRTEQGDSAMYLCASSARSGRVGNEQFFGPGTRLTVL.

The rearrangement joins TRBV12-5 to TRBJ2-1; 7 nucleotides line up with TRBD2. Germline loops: CDR1 LGHNT, CDR2 FRNRAP. The CDR3 has 13 residues. V dropped 7 bases and J dropped 5; count of bases not matched to a gene: 5. CDR3 nucleotide sequence: TGTGCTAGTGCCGGGGGGTCCGACAATGAGCAGTTCTTC. The encoded protein is CASAGGSDNEQFF. The full variable domain, its missing parts supplied by reference TRBV12-5 and TRBJ2-1, is DARVTQTPRHKVTEMGQEVTMRCQPILGHNTVFWYRQTMMQGLELLAYFRNRAPLDDSGMPKDRFSAEMPDATLATLKIQPSEPRDSAVYFCASAGGSDNEQFFGPGTRLTVL.